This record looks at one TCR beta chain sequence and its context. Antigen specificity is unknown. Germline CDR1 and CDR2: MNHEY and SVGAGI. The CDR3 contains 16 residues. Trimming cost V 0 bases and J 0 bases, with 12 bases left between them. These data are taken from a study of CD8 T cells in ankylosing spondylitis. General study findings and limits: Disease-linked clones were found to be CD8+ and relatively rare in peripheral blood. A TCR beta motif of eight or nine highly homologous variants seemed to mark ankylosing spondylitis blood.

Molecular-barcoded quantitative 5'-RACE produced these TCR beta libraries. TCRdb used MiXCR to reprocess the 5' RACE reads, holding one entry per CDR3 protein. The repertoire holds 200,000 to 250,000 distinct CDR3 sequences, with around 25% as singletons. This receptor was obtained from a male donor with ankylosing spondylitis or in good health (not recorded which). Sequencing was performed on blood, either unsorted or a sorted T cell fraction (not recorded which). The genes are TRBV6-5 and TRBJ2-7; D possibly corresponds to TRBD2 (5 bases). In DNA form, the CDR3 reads TGTGCCAGCAGTTACTCTCGCAGACTAAGCTCCTACGAGCAGTACTTC. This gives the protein CASSYSRRLSSYEQYF.